The T cell receptor beta chain described here comes from a study of glioma-infiltrating T cells after dendritic cell vaccination. Study information: At biweekly intervals, patients got three intradermal dendritic cell vaccine injections.

The primer mix had 60 V beta and 13 J beta primers. Sequencing was performed with immunoSEQ multiplex PCR; in TCRdb, only in-frame clones are kept and a portion is missing. The data show about 50,000 clones, around 89% seen once. Study observations and caveats: Higher TCR clonality did not directly relate to longer survival. Only a small number of patients had complete blood and tumor samples.

Noted time point: after dendritic cell vaccination, including at tumor progression/relapse. The CDR3 has 13 residues. The J segment lost 3 bases and the V segment lost 5 bases, leaving 4 bases of the junction unmatched. Germline V gives CDR1 SGHTA, CDR2 FQGNSA. Remarks on this clone: Antigen unknown.

The V and J genes are TRBV7-2 and TRBJ2-7; 7 bases agree with TRBD2. The clonotype was recovered from a human donor with glioblastoma. Sample: blood, taken after dendritic cell vaccination. This CDR3 is CASSPGLFYEQYF. The CDR3, as DNA: TGTGCCAGCAGCCCGGGACTATTCTACGAGCAGTACTTC.